This entry describes one TCR beta chain. The sample is drawn from a study of T cells in Graves' hyperthyroidism and ophthalmopathy. The CDR3 regions of TCR beta were amplified from RNA transcripts. Using the HTBI primer set, a first-round RT-PCR was run on the TCR CDR3. MiXCR was run by TCRdb on the multiplex PCR reads, yielding one entry per CDR3 protein. The repertoire holds 480,000 or so distinct CDR3 sequences, over 35% seen once, with 44% in the top ten. The CDR3 loop spans 14 amino acids. The ends were cut back, 5 bases at V and 3 bases at J, with 16 bases in the middle. The germline V gene has CDR1 DFQATT and CDR2 SNEGSKA (reference sequence).

This chain joins TRBV20-1 and TRBJ2-5; D might be TRBD2 (6 bases). The receptor was derived from an adult woman with Graves' disease, either hyperthyroidism or ophthalmopathy (not recorded which). What was sequenced was peripheral blood or thyroid tissue (not recorded which). The CDR3 sequence: CSAGGTVGKETQYF. The CDR3 DNA reads as TGCAGTGCTGGAGGGACGGTTGGAAAAGAGACCCAGTACTTC.